This T cell receptor (beta chain) was sequenced in a study of blood T cell repertoires in COVID-19. Study background: Spain, Italy and the United States supplied samples that represented acute and convalescent COVID-19. PBMCs, B-cell-depleted T cells, or T cells provided the cDNA or gDNA that made up the material.

The junction had 11 bases not matched to a gene; V was cut back by 4 bases and J by 6 bases. CDR3 length: 15 amino acids. Germline values: CDR1 SGHRS, CDR2 YFSETQ. This clone has only one observation. Only in-frame clones appear in the TCRdb table, and some are missing; sequencing was by immunoSEQ multiplex PCR. The repertoire holds fewer than 200,000 clones, with roughly four fifths as singletons. Participants reported their clinical history, and cohort assignment relied on those reports. Two negative PCRs, clearance, or symptom resolution characterized the recovered Cohort 3 donors. The chain carries TRBV5-1 and TRBJ2-7; the match to TRBD1 covers 9 bases. The sequencing sample was made of PBMCs or T cells enriched from blood (not recorded which). This clonotype was sampled from a man aged 50-59 years who had recovered from COVID-19. The CDR3 here is CASSQTDRGSLEQYF. In nucleotides, the CDR3 is TGCGCCAGCAGCCAGACGGACAGGGGTTCCCTCGAGCAGTACTTC. The full variable domain, with the rest looked up from reference TRBV5-1 and TRBJ2-7, is KAGVTQTPRYLIKTRGQQVTLSCSPISGHRSVSWYQQTPGQGLQFLFEYFSETQRNKGNFPGRFSGRQFSNSRSEMNVSTLELGDSALYLCASSQTDRGSLEQYFGPGTRLTVT.